This T cell receptor beta chain was captured in a study of molecular identifiers for immune sequencing clone quantification (dated by TCRdb to the late 2010s). As for the study more broadly: For a replicate experiment, RNA from approximately 20,000 or 100,000 naive CD8 T cells was divided into five aliquots, of which four were sequenced. The study was a methods study using CD8 T cells to benchmark molecular-identifier clustering-based TCR repertoire sequencing (MIDCIRS) and TCR RNA copy counting. Summary of the overall study and its limitations: In CMV-specific effector cells, clones with more than 20 RNA copies accounted for over 98% of molecules, whereas in naive cells such clones accounted for under 1%. Approximately 3 recovered TCR RNA copies per cell were obtained by modeling, versus roughly 10 by digital PCR, implying a capture efficiency of about 30%. Spiked-in Jurkat TCR RNA equivalent to a single cell was reported to be detectable even among approximately 1 million naive CD8 T cells. Spiked-in Jurkat TCR RNA (10 copies' worth), which is not part of the donor repertoire, was contained in the naive libraries. Highly expanded clone sizes could be underestimated if identical TCR molecules share a barcode. When barcode sub-clustering was not used, chimeric consensus sequences inflated TCR diversity, with chimeras reaching as high as 47%.

Libraries of naive CD8 T cells were built from anywhere between about 19,000 and 1,100,000 sorted cells, with 10%, 30% or 50% of the purified RNA used. Naive CD8 T cells were FACS-sorted as CD8+CD4-CCR7+CD45RA+ on a BD FACSAria II into RLT Plus buffer. To test detection sensitivity, Jurkat RNA equivalent to ten TCR copies was spiked into samples of roughly 18,000-1,000,000 naive CD8 T cells. Enrichment of CD8 T cells was performed with RosetteSep CD8+ T Cell Enrichment Cocktail and Ficoll-Paque, after which ACK red cell lysis was carried out. There are many counts of this clonotype. The target of this receptor is not known. Base qualities are not at hand, and no much larger clone is one base apart. The library was made by PCR. The sample was run on an Illumina HiSeq 4000. Bulk TCR libraries were generated as previously described, with the TCR primers listed in Table S5 used. The Qiagen AllPrep DNA/RNA kit was used to purify total RNA. Before any analysis, reads coming from multiple sequencing runs of the same library were combined into one pool. The study's own analysis went as follows. Reads were retained only if the reads had an exact TCR constant sequence, and the retained reads were trimmed to 150 nt and grouped according to their 12-nt molecular barcodes. Reads within each barcode group were sub-clustered using a 15% Levenshtein threshold, and quality-weighted consensus sequences were constructed for each RNA molecule. Non-functional sequences were discarded, and so were lower-count sequences lying one edit away from another sequence. Based on fitting two negative binomial distributions, any barcode sub-cluster with under 20% of the maximum read count was discarded. TCRdb ran its own pipeline on the public reads, namely fastp trimming at Q25 and MiXCR clone calling, and kept in-frame beta chains. Each entry is one CDR3 protein sequence, shown with its most common DNA and genes. In this record, the V and J calls reflect TCRdb's handling and not the investigators' own analysis. In this sample the table shows 460,000 or so distinct CDR3 sequences, 20% to 25% of which occur a single time. The ten largest clones capture about 0.84% of the sample.

Relative to germline, V is missing 5 bases and J is missing 6 bases, with 10 bases of the junction outside any gene match. Based on the germline V gene, the CDR1 and CDR2 sequences are LGHNA and YSLEER. The CDR3 contains 15 residues, cysteine and phenylalanine counted. The entry retains the CDR3 DNA only, 45 bases that are in frame from base 1. The material sequenced was naive CD8+ T cells from blood, with Jurkat cell RNA spiked in. The sample's cell subset or site, from its label and the paper: FACS-sorted CD8+CD4-CCR7+CD45RA+ naive T cells. The TCR was taken from a human donor in good health. Some libraries in this study had Jurkat cell RNA spiked in. The V and J segments used are TRBV4-3 and TRBJ2-3; the central 8 bases match TRBD1. The nucleotides are TGCGCCAGCAGCGAGGACAGGGCCACCTTGGATACGCAGTATTTT. The resulting protein is CASSEDRATLDTQYF.